The 12 T cell receptor beta chains listed next were all sequenced from one sample in a study of brain metastases from non-small cell lung cancer. Clones were sequenced by immunoSEQ multiplex PCR, and TCRdb holds only the in-frame ones, with some missing. The table includes over 2,000 clones, roughly four fifths detected once. Material: tissue from a brain metastasis. The receptors originated from a donor over 35 with non-small cell lung cancer.

This clone was seen a single time. This chain joins TRBV28 and TRBJ1-2, with D possibly being TRBD1 (5 bases). Trimming pared 1 base from V and 0 bases from J, leaving 12 bases between. Germline V gives CDR1 MDHEN, CDR2 SYDVKM. This CDR3 contains 16 residues. The CDR3 bases are TGTGCCAGCAGTTTATCAGGGATCCCGACTAACTATGGCTACACCTTC. The encoded protein is CASSLSGIPTNYGYTF.

The chain couples TRBV19 to TRBJ2-3; no reliable D call. Looked up from germline, CDR1 is LNHDA and CDR2 is SQIVND (reference sequence). The V and J ends lost 1 base and 4 bases respectively, with 9 bases between them. The CDR3 runs to 14 residues. CDR3 residues: CASSIVGGPDTQYF. The CDR3 nucleotides are TGTGCCAGTAGTATAGTGGGTGGTCCAGATACGCAGTATTTT.

The V and J genes are TRBV19 and TRBJ1-5, with D possibly being TRBD1 (5 bases). Trimming cost V 7 bases and J 7 bases, with 17 bases left between them. The CDR3 has 14 residues. Germline V gives CDR1 LNHDA, CDR2 SQIVND (reference sequence). The CDR3 here is CASKIRGGGQPQHF. The CDR3, as DNA: TGTGCCAGTAAGATTCGGGGGGGAGGACAGCCCCAGCATTTT.

The V gene is TRBV19, the J gene TRBJ1-5; D possibly corresponds to TRBD1 (6 bases). In germline, CDR1 is LNHDA, CDR2 SQIVND (reference sequence). The ends were cut back, 7 bases at V and 6 bases at J, with 13 bases in the middle. This CDR3 spans 13 amino acids. The CDR3 sequence: CASNPRGSQPQHF. Written as DNA, the CDR3 is TGTGCCAGTAACCCAAGGGGGAGTCAGCCCCAGCATTTT. Combining the CDR3 with reference TRBV19 and TRBJ1-5 gives the whole variable domain DGGITQSPKYLFRKEGQNVTLSCEQNLNHDAMYWYRQDPGQGLRLIYYSQIVNDFQKGDIAEGYSVSREKKESFPLTVTSAQKNPTAFYLCASNPRGSQPQHFGDGTRLSIL.

This sequence joins TRBV5-1 and TRBJ2-7; D unresolved. The germline gives CDR1 SGHRS, CDR2 YFSETQ. This CDR3 comprises 14 residues. Trimming removed 0 bases at V and 0 bases at J, with 7 bases between. CDR3: CASSLAGSSYEQYF. CDR3 coding DNA: TGCGCCAGCAGCTTGGCAGGCAGCTCCTACGAGCAGTACTTC.

The gene calls are TRBV10-3 and TRBJ1-2; the D gene is possibly TRBD1 (6 bases). Trimming stripped 4 bases from V and 8 bases from J, with 14 bases between. The CDR3 extends over 13 amino acids. Germline loops: CDR1 ENHRY, CDR2 SYGVKD. CDR3: CAISGTGMDGYTF. The CDR3 nucleotides read TGTGCCATCAGTGGTACAGGGATGGACGGCTACACCTTC.

This chain uses TRBV5-1 with TRBJ1-1; no definite D call. The V gene's germline CDR1 is SGHRS and CDR2 YFSETQ. V lost 1 base, J lost 1 base, and 17 bases lay in between. The CDR3 length is 17 residues. The CDR3 spells CASSLRPWVEWNTEAFF. The CDR3 bases are TGCGCCAGCAGCTTGCGGCCGTGGGTGGAATGGAACACTGAAGCTTTCTTT.

V is TRBV7-9 and J is TRBJ1-1; TRBD1 aligns across 11 bases. The germline gives CDR1 SEHNR, CDR2 FQNEAQ (reference sequence). CDR3 length equals 15 residues. V gave up 7 bases and J gave up 5 bases; unmatched junction bases: 9. CDR3 DNA sequence: TGTGCCAGCACCCTCAGGGGACAGGGGGGGACTGAAGCTTTCTTT. This sequence encodes CASTLRGQGGTEAFF.

The chain uses TRBV6-5 and TRBJ1-2, with a tentative D call TRBD1 (6 bases). Trimming shortened V by 2 bases and J by 5 bases, and 12 bases separated the two germline ends. The CDR3 has 14 amino acids. The germline gives CDR1 MNHEY, CDR2 SVGAGI. CDR3 sequence: CASSYGGPVYGYTF. The CDR3 DNA follows: TGTGCCAGCAGTTACGGGGGGCCCGTTTATGGCTACACCTTC.

A word on this clone: Other DNA variants within this sample encode the same CDR3. The chain carries TRBV5-8 and TRBJ1-1; D may be TRBD1 (5 bases). This CDR3 region has 15 residues. Per the germline V gene, CDR1 is SGHTS and CDR2 is YDEGEE. The V end was cut by 3 bases, the J end by 5 bases, with 17 bases between. The CDR3 nucleotides are TGTGCCAGCAGCTGGGGGGGAAGGGGAAATACTGAAGCTTTCTTT. This sequence encodes CASSWGGRGNTEAFF.

The rearrangement uses TRBV7-3 and TRBJ1-2, with 10 bases matching TRBD1. CDR3 length: 13 residues. From germline, CDR1 is SGHTA and CDR2 FQGTGA. V shed 2 bases and J 6 bases; nucleotides not matched to a gene: 0. The DNA of the CDR3 is TGTGCCAGCAGCTTAGGGACAGGGGATGGCTACACCTTC. This encodes CASSLGTGDGYTF.

This clone was found once. The chain links TRBV19 to TRBJ2-7; D uncertain. Germline assignment: CDR1 LNHDA and CDR2 SQIVND (reference sequence). The CDR3 extends over 12 amino acids. Deletions cut 5 bases from V and 7 bases from J, with 12 bases between. CDR3 sequence: CASSPLSGEQYF. The CDR3 nucleotides read TGTGCCAGTAGTCCCCTTTCAGGTGAGCAGTACTTC.